This is a list of T cell receptor beta chains from one sample in a study of blood T cell repertoires in COVID-19. Sequenced by immunoSEQ multiplex PCR; TCRdb stores in-frame clones only, minus some. The repertoire holds 140,000 to 150,000 clones, with around four fifths as singletons. Sequenced sample: PBMCs or T cells enriched from blood (not recorded which). Receptors originate from a woman in her 40s who had recovered from COVID-19. Each CDR3 is given with its conserved first and last residue. The D gene is left open where the match is weak. The size field is filled for only some rows; it gives once, few, many or a size class.

clone_size cdr3_length j_call v_call d_call cdr3_aa cdr3_nt
NA 15 TRBJ2-7 TRBV27 NA CASSLWAGGGYEQYF TGTGCCAGCAGTTTATGGGCAGGGGGAGGCTACGAGCAGTACTTC
few 14 TRBJ2-7 TRBV2 NA CASTAGRGNYEQYF TGTGCCAGCACTGCCGGCCGGGGAAACTACGAGCAGTACTTC
few 14 TRBJ1-2 TRBV28 TRBD1 CASSLGAGGYGYTF TGTGCCAGCAGTTTAGGGGCAGGGGGCTATGGCTACACCTTC
NA 15 TRBJ1-5 TRBV2 NA CASRREGGSNQPQHF TGTGCCAGCAGGAGGGAGGGGGGAAGCAATCAGCCCCAGCATTTT
NA 15 TRBJ2-5 TRBV25-1 TRBD1 CASSESETGGETQYF TGTGCCAGCAGTGAATCTGAGACAGGGGGCGAGACCCAGTACTTC
NA 16 TRBJ2-4 TRBV10-3 NA CAISESKNAAKNIQYF TGTGCCATCAGTGAGTCGAAGAATGCGGCCAAAAACATTCAGTACTTC
few 13 TRBJ1-5 TRBV7-2 TRBD1 CASSLDRGQPQHF TGTGCCAGCAGCTTAGACAGGGGTCAGCCCCAGCATTTT
once 14 TRBJ2-7 TRBV5-1 NA CASSFTSGVDEQYF TGCGCCAGCAGCTTTACTAGTGGGGTCGACGAGCAGTACTTC
NA 15 TRBJ1-6 TRBV15 TRBD1 CATSGDSQYNSPLHF TGTGCCACCAGCGGGGACAGCCAGTATAATTCACCCCTCCACTTT
NA 11 TRBJ1-1 TRBV12-3/TRBV12-4 NA CASSLEGRAFF TGTGCCAGCAGTTTGGAGGGCAGAGCTTTCTTT
NA 14 TRBJ1-1 TRBV7-9 NA CASRATGFYTEAFF TGTGCCAGCAGAGCAACAGGGTTTTACACTGAAGCTTTCTTT
NA 12 TRBJ1-1 TRBV6-5 NA CASKRGFTEAFF TGTGCCAGCAAACGGGGTTTTACTGAAGCTTTCTTT
NA 17 TRBJ2-3 TRBV7-8 NA CASSIYPRGSSTDTQYF TGTGCCAGCAGCATCTATCCCAGGGGTTCTAGCACAGATACGCAGTATTTT
NA 14 TRBJ2-3 TRBV6-4 TRBD1 CASGTGTGVDTQYF TGTGCCAGCGGTACCGGGACAGGGGTGGATACGCAGTATTTT
NA 15 TRBJ1-2 TRBV18 TRBD1 CASSPDTGTGAVYTF TGTGCCAGCTCACCCGACACCGGGACAGGGGCCGTCTACACCTTC
once 15 TRBJ2-1 TRBV7-8 TRBD2 CASSRGRERYNEQFF TGTGCCAGCAGCCGAGGGAGGGAGCGCTACAATGAGCAGTTCTTC
NA 16 TRBJ2-2 TRBV2 TRBD1 CASRARGSGNTGELFF TGTGCCAGCAGAGCCAGGGGGAGCGGTAACACCGGGGAGCTGTTTTTT
NA 15 TRBJ2-1 TRBV27 TRBD1 CASSLTVQGHDEQFF TGTGCCAGCAGTTTAACCGTACAGGGGCACGATGAGCAGTTCTTC
NA 14 TRBJ2-7 TRBV19 TRBD1 CASSQTGASYEQYF TGTGCCAGTAGCCAGACAGGGGCCTCCTACGAGCAGTACTTC
NA 15 TRBJ2-3 TRBV18 NA CASLPDRSRTDTQYF TGTGCCAGCCTCCCAGACCGCAGCAGGACAGATACGCAGTATTTT
once 11 TRBJ1-4 TRBV4-1 NA CASSSIEKLFF TGCGCCAGCAGCTCTATCGAAAAACTGTTTTTT
NA 15 TRBJ1-5 TRBV2 TRBD1 CASSELRTGAQPQHF TGTGCCAGCAGCGAACTTAGGACAGGGGCTCAGCCCCAGCATTTT
NA 15 TRBJ2-7 TRBV25-1 TRBD2 CASSSEIAGEYEQYF TGTGCCAGCAGTTCAGAAATAGCGGGAGAGTACGAGCAGTACTTC
NA 15 TRBJ2-1 TRBV7-9 TRBD2 CASSLIAGVSNEQFF TGTGCCAGCAGCTTAATAGCGGGAGTTAGCAATGAGCAGTTCTTC